The 8 T cell receptor beta chains listed next were all sequenced from one sample in a study of follicular helper T cells after annual influenza vaccination. Time point meaning: 2014-2015 season, 7 days after vaccination. This table comes from immunoSEQ multiplex PCR, and its TCRdb copy is limited to in-frame clones, with some not included. The sample includes 8,500 to 9,000 clones, roughly 80% seen only once; the top ten take approximately 3.8%. Sequences were derived from CXCR5+ CD38- circulating T follicular helper cells from blood, sampled 7 days after influenza vaccination. Sample subset: circulating Tfh, non-naive CD4+CXCR5+PD-1+ (ICOS+CD38+ or ICOS-CD38-). These receptors were taken from an adult who received the influenza vaccine.

The chain combines TRBV30 with TRBJ1-5; 8 bases align to TRBD1. CDR1 and CDR2 (germline): GTSNPN, SVGIG (reference sequence). V lost 3 bases and J lost 2; bases outside the gene matches: 3. The CDR3 extends over 14 amino acids. Written as DNA, the CDR3 is TGTGCCTGGAGCCCGGGACAGGGCAATCAGCCCCAGCATTTT. Encoded protein: CAWSPGQGNQPQHF. The whole variable domain, filled in from reference TRBV30 and TRBJ1-5, reads SQTIHQWPATLVQPVGSPLSLECTVEGTSNPNLYWYRQAAGRGLQLLFYSVGIGQISSEVPQNLSASRPQDRQFILSSKKLLLSDSGFYLCAWSPGQGNQPQHFGDGTRLSIL.

The chain is built from TRBV28 and TRBJ1-5, with TRBD1 matching 10 bases. CDR3 length equals 15 residues. The V gene's germline CDR1 is MDHEN and CDR2 SYDVKM. The ends lost 6 bases at V and 3 bases at J; junction bases unmatched: 5. For the CDR3, the DNA is TGTGCCAGCAGCTCGGGACAGGGGAACAATCAGCCCCAGCATTTT. Protein sequence: CASSSGQGNNQPQHF. The full variable domain, rest sourced from reference TRBV28 and TRBJ1-5, is DVKVTQSSRYLVKRTGEKVFLECVQDMDHENMFWYRQDPGLGLRLIYFSYDVKMKEKGDIPEGYSVSREKKERFSLILESASTNQTSMYLCASSSGQGNNQPQHFGDGTRLSIL.

The rearrangement links TRBV30 to TRBJ2-3; 8 positions agree with TRBD1. Per the germline V gene, CDR1 is GTSNPN and CDR2 is SVGIG (reference sequence). J was trimmed by 3 bases and V by 8 bases; bases with no gene match: 13. The CDR3 has 15 residues. Written as DNA, the CDR3 is TGTGCCACTACGTCTCGGACAGGGTTAACAGATACGCAGTATTTT. Translating it yields CATTSRTGLTDTQYF.

The chain recombines TRBV18 with TRBJ2-3, with D possibly matching TRBD2 (6 bases). This CDR3 is built from 15 residues. The ends were cut back, 3 bases at V and 4 bases at J, with 14 bases in the middle. Germline loops: CDR1 KGHSH, CDR2 LQKENI. The CDR3 loop reads CASSPEAWGADTQYF. The CDR3 region has the DNA TGTGCCAGCTCACCGGAGGCTTGGGGGGCAGATACGCAGTATTTT.

The V gene is TRBV5-4, the J gene TRBJ2-5, with D possibly being TRBD1 (5 bases). Trimming stripped 2 bases from V and 3 bases from J, with 8 bases between. The CDR3 consists of 13 residues. CDR1 SGHNT and CDR2 YYREEE come from the germline V gene (reference sequence). The CDR3 sequence: CASSLVGEETQYF. The CDR3 region has the DNA TGTGCCAGCAGCTTAGTAGGGGAAGAGACCCAGTACTTC.

This chain uses TRBV27 with TRBJ2-5; the D call may be TRBD1 or TRBD2 (6 bases each). The CDR3 length is 13 residues. Trimming left V 6 bases short and J 5 bases short, with 13 bases between. Germline V gives CDR1 MNHEY, CDR2 SMNVEV (reference sequence). DNA for the CDR3: TGTGCCAGCAGACCGACAGGAGGGGAGACCCAGTACTTC. This translates into CASRPTGGETQYF.

V gene TRBV27 combines with J gene TRBJ1-4; 7 bases are a match to TRBD1. J was trimmed by 8 bases and V by 5 bases; bases with no gene match: 11. Germline CDR1 is MNHEY and CDR2 is SMNVEV (reference sequence). This CDR3 is built from 15 residues. CDR3 sequence: CASSQKGQVREKLFF. CDR3 in DNA: TGTGCCAGCAGTCAAAAAGGACAGGTTCGAGAAAAACTGTTTTTT. Together with reference TRBV27 and TRBJ1-4, the CDR3 gives the full variable domain: EAQVTQNPRYLITVTGKKLTVTCSQNMNHEYMSWYRQDPGLGLRQIYYSMNVEVTDKGDVPEGYKVSRKEKRNFPLILESPSPNQTSLYFCASSQKGQVREKLFFGSGTQLSVL.

Here the CDR3 reads CASSLTSGTAMTQYF. CDR3 nucleotides: TGTGCCAGCAGTTTAACTAGCGGGACAGCGATGACGCAGTATTTT. The genes are TRBV27 and TRBJ2-3; TRBD2 matches 10 bases. Germline V CDR1 and CDR2: MNHEY, SMNVEV (reference sequence). The CDR3 covers 15 residues. The ends lost 2 bases at V and 9 bases at J; junction bases unmatched: 8.